This T cell receptor (beta chain) was sequenced for a study of spatial heterogeneity in lung cancer. This sample's time point: sample taken at primary tumor resection. Whole RNA, which was extracted from tumor, nontumor lung tissue or frozen PBMC, was sequenced without any cell sorting. TCRdb reprocessed the 5' RACE reads with MiXCR, giving one entry per CDR3 protein. The data contain around 74,000 distinct CDR3 sequences, 13% of them seen just once; the ten biggest clones take up 6.5% to 8.5%. The CDR3 is 15 amino acids. Trimming pared 7 bases from V and 0 bases from J, leaving 12 bases between. CDR1 and CDR2 (germline): KGHDR, SFDVKD. This clonotype was found a few times.

The chain is built from TRBV24-1 and TRBJ2-1; D gene unclear. The receptor comes from a male donor with early-stage non-small cell lung cancer. The specimen comprised PBMCs, sampled at surgery. The CDR3 bases are TGTGCCACCAGACCATCACAGAGCTCCTACAATGAGCAGTTCTTC. Its protein product is CATRPSQSSYNEQFF.